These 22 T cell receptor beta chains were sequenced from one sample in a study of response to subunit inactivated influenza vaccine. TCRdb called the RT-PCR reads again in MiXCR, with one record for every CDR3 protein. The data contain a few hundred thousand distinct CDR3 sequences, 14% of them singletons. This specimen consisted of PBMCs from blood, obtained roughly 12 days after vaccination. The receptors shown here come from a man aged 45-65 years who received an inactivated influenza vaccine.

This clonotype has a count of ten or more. CDR3 coding DNA: TGTGCCACCCGGGGGACCAAGGAAGATACGCAGTATTTT. Translated: CATRGTKEDTQYF. The V gene is TRBV24-1, the J gene TRBJ2-3; D is perhaps TRBD2 (6 bases). The V gene's germline CDR1 is KGHDR and CDR2 SFDVKD. The ends were cut back, 9 bases at V and 5 bases at J, with 14 bases in the middle. The CDR3 totals 13 residues.

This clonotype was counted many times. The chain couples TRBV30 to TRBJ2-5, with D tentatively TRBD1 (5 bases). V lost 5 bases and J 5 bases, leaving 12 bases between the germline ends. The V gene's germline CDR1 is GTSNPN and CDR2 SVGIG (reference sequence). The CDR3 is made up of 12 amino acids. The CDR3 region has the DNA TGTGCCTGGGACGCTGGGGCCGAGACCCAGTACTTC. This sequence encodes CAWDAGAETQYF.

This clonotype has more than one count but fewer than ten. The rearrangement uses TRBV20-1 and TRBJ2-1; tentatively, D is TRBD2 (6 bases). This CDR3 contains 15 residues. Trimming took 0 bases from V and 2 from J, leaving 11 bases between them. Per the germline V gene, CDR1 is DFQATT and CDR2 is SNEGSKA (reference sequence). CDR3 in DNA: TGCAGTGCTAGAGATAGGCTAGCGACCTACAATGAGCAGTTCTTC. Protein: CSARDRLATYNEQFF.

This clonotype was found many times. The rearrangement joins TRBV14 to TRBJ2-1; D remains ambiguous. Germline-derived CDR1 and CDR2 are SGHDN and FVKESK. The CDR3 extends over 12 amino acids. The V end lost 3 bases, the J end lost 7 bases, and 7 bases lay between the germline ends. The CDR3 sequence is CASSQGWNEQFF. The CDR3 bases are TGTGCCAGCAGCCAGGGGTGGAATGAGCAGTTCTTC.

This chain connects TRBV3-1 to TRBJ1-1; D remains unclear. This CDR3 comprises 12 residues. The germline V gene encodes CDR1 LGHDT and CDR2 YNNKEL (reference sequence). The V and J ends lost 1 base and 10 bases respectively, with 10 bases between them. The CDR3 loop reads CASSQGETSAFF. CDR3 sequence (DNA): TGTGCCAGCAGCCAAGGAGAGACATCAGCTTTCTTT. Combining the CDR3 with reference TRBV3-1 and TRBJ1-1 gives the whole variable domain DTAVSQTPKYLVTQMGNDKSIKCEQNLGHDTMYWYKQDSKKFLKIMFSYNNKELIINETVPNRFSPKSPDKAHLNLHINSLELGDSAVYFCASSQGETSAFFGQGTRLTVV.

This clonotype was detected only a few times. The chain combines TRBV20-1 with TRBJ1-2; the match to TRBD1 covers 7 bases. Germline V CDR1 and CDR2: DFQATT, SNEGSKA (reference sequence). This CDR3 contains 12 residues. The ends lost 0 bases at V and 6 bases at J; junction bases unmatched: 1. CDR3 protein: CSARDRGNGYTF. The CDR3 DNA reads TGCAGTGCTAGAGACAGGGGGAATGGCTACACCTTC.

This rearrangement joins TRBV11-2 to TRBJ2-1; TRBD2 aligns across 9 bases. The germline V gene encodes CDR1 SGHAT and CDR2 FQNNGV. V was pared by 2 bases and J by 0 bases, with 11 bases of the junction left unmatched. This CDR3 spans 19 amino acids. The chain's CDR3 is CASSLSPSGAPSSYNEQFF. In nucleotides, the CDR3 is TGTGCCAGCAGCTTATCTCCTAGCGGGGCACCGAGCTCCTACAATGAGCAGTTCTTC.

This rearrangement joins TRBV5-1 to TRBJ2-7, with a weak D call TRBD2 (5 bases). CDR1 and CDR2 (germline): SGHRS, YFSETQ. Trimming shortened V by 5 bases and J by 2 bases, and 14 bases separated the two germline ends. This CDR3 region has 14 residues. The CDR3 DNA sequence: TGCGCCAGCAGTGGAGCGGCAGGACCCTACGAGCAGTACTTC. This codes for CASSGAAGPYEQYF.

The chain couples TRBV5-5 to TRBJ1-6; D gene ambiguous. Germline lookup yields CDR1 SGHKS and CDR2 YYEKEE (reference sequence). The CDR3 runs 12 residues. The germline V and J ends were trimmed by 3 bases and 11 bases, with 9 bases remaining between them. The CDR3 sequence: CASSSRVAPLHF. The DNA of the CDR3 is TGTGCCAGCAGCTCCCGGGTGGCACCCCTCCACTTT.

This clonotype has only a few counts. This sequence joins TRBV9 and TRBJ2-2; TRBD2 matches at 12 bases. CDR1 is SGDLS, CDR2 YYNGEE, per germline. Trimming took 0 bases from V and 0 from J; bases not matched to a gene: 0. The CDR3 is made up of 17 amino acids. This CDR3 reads CASSVGTSGTNTGELFF. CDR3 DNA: TGTGCCAGCAGCGTAGGGACTAGCGGGACGAACACCGGGGAGCTGTTTTTT.

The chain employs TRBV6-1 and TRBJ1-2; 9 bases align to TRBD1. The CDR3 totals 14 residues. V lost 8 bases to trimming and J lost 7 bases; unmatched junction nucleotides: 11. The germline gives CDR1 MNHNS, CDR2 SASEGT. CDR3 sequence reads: CASRGGDRVSGYTF. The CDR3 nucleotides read TGTGCCAGCCGTGGCGGGGACAGGGTGTCTGGCTACACCTTC.

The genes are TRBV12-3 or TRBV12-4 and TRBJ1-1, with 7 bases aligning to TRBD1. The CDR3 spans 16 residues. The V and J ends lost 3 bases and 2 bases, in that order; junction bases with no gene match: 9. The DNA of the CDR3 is TGTGCCAGCAGTTTTGGGGACAGCGGATTCAACACTGAAGCTTTCTTT. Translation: CASSFGDSGFNTEAFF.

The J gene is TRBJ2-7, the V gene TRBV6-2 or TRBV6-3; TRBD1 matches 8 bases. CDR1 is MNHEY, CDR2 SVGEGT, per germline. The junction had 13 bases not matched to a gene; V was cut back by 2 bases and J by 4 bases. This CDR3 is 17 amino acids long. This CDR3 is CASSYEYPGQAPYEQYF. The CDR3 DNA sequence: TGTGCCAGCAGTTACGAGTATCCGGGACAGGCTCCGTACGAGCAGTACTTC.

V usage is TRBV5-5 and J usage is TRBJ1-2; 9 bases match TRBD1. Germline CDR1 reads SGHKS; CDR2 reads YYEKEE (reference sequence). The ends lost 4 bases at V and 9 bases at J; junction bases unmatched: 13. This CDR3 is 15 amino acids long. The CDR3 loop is CASSRFPGQGFRYTF. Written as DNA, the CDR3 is TGTGCCAGCAGCCGTTTTCCTGGACAGGGGTTTCGCTACACCTTC.

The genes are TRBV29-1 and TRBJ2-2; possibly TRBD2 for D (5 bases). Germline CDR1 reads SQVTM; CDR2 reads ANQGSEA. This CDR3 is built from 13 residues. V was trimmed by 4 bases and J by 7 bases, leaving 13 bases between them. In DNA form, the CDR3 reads TGCAGCGTTGTAGTCCGAGCGGACGGGGAGCTGTTTTTT. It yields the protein CSVVVRADGELFF.

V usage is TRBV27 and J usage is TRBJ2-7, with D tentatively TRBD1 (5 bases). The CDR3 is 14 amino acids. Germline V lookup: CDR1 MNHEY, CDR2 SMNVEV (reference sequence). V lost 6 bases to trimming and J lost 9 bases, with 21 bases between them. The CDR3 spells CASSQKLGQEVQYF. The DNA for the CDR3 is TGTGCCAGCAGCCAAAAATTGGGGCAAGAGGTGCAGTACTTC.

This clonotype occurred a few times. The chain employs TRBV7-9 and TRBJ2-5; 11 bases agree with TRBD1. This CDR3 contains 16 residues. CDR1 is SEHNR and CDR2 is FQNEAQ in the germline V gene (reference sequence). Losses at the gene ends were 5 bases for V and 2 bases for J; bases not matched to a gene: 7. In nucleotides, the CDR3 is TGTGCCAGCAGCCCCGGGACAGGGGGGTGGCAAGAGACCCAGTACTTC. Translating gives CASSPGTGGWQETQYF.

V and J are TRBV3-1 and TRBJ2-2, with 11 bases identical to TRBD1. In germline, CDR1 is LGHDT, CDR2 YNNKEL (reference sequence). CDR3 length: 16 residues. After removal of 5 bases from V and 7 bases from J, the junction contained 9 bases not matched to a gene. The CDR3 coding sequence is TGTGCCAGCAGCTCCCGGACAGGGGGCGCAGGCGGGGAGCTGTTTTTT. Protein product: CASSSRTGGAGGELFF. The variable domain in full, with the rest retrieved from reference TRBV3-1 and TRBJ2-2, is DTAVSQTPKYLVTQMGNDKSIKCEQNLGHDTMYWYKQDSKKFLKIMFSYNNKELIINETVPNRFSPKSPDKAHLNLHINSLELGDSAVYFCASSSRTGGAGGELFFGEGSRLTVL.

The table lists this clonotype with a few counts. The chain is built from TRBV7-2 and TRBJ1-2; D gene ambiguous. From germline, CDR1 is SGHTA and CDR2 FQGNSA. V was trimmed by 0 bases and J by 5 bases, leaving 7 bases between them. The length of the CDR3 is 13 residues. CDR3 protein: CASSLAQPYGYTF. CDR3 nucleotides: TGTGCCAGCAGCTTAGCGCAGCCGTATGGCTACACCTTC.

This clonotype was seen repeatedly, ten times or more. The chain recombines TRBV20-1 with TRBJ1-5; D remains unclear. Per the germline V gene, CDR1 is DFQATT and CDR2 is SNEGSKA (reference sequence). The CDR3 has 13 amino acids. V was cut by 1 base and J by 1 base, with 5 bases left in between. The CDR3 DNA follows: TGCAGTGCTAGAGGGAAGAGCAATCAGCCCCAGCATTTT. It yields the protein CSARGKSNQPQHF.

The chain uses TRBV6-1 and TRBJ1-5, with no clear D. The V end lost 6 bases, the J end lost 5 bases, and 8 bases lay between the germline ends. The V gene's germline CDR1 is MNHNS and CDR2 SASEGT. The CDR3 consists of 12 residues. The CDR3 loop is CASRPQDQPQHF. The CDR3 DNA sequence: TGTGCCAGCAGACCTCAGGATCAGCCCCAGCATTTT.

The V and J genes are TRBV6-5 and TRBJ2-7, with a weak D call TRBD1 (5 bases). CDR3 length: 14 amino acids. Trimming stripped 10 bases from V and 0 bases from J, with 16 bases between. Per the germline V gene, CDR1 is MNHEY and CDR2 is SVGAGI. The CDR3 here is CATLLRADSYEQYF. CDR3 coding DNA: TGTGCCACCTTACTCAGGGCAGACTCCTACGAGCAGTACTTC.